These 27 T cell receptor beta chains originate from one sample sequenced in a study of CD8 T cells in Susac syndrome. The RNA, 0.5 to 1 ug, was put through reverse transcription using random hexamers. TCRdb re-called the immunoSEQ multiplex PCR reads with MiXCR, one entry per CDR3 protein. The sample consists of over 200,000 distinct CDR3 sequences, over 90% of them appearing once. Material for sequencing was CD4+ T cells from PBMCs. These receptors came from a human donor with multiple sclerosis.

This chain links TRBV10-2 with TRBJ2-5; D may correspond to TRBD1 or TRBD2 (5 bases each). The CDR3 has 15 residues. CDR1 WSHSY and CDR2 SAAADI come from the germline V gene. V lost 0 bases and J 2 bases, leaving 10 bases between the germline ends. CDR3 amino acids: CASSESRGPQETQYF. CDR3 nucleotides: TGCGCCAGCAGTGAGTCACGGGGCCCTCAAGAGACCCAGTACTTC.

The V gene is TRBV11-2, the J gene TRBJ2-1; a possible D gene is TRBD1 (6 bases). Trimming cost V 3 bases and J 6 bases, with 9 bases left between them. The CDR3 spans 13 residues. Germline V CDR1 and CDR2: SGHAT, FQNNGV. CDR3 sequence: CASSFRGGNEQFF. CDR3 nucleotide sequence: TGTGCCAGCAGCTTCCGAGGGGGCAATGAGCAGTTCTTC.

The chain carries TRBV20-1 and TRBJ1-5; 7 bases are shared with TRBD1. Germline values: CDR1 DFQATT, CDR2 SNEGSKA (reference sequence). J was trimmed by 3 bases and V by 5 bases; bases with no gene match: 7. The CDR3 contains 14 residues. In DNA, the CDR3 is TGCAGTGCTTTACTTGGGACAGTCAATCAGCCCCAGCATTTT. Residues: CSALLGTVNQPQHF.

This chain joins TRBV30 and TRBJ2-3, with TRBD1 matching over 7 bases. V lost 0 bases, J lost 6 bases, and 6 bases stayed unmatched. The CDR3 sequence is 14 residues long. Germline CDR1 reads GTSNPN; CDR2 reads SVGIG (reference sequence). CDR3 residues: CAWSVLTGPDTQYF. The CDR3 coding sequence is TGTGCCTGGAGTGTATTGACAGGGCCCGATACGCAGTATTTT.

The chain couples TRBV6-2 or TRBV6-3 to TRBJ1-6; D is perhaps TRBD1 (6 bases). From germline, CDR1 is MNHEY and CDR2 SVGEGT. The V gene lost 2 bases and the J gene lost 7 bases, with 9 bases spanning the gap. The CDR3 loop spans 14 amino acids. Here the CDR3 DNA reads TGTGCCAGCAGTTACGGGGGCGGGAATTCACCCCTCCACTTT. Translating it yields CASSYGGGNSPLHF.

V and J are TRBV12-3 or TRBV12-4 and TRBJ2-7; D is unresolved. The CDR3 sequence is 15 residues long. The ends were cut back, 4 bases at V and 4 bases at J, with 17 bases in the middle. The CDR3 bases are TGTGCCAGCAGTTGGATCGCCCGAAACCCTTACGAGCAGTACTTC. This translates into CASSWIARNPYEQYF.

The chain uses TRBV10-3 and TRBJ1-5, with TRBD1 matching 12 bases. This CDR3 is 15 amino acids long. With 6 bases clipped from V and 3 bases from J, the junction kept 3 bases outside the gene matches. CDR1 and CDR2 from the germline V gene are ENHRY and SYGVKD. CDR3 residues: CAISGTGGLNQPQHF. The CDR3, as DNA: TGTGCCATCAGCGGGACAGGGGGCCTCAATCAGCCCCAGCATTTT.

The gene calls are TRBV7-3 and TRBJ2-5, with D possibly being TRBD2 (5 bases). The CDR3 covers 16 residues. The germline V and J ends were trimmed by 5 bases and 5 bases, with 21 bases remaining between them. Per germline, CDR1 SGHTA and CDR2 FQGTGA. CDR3 sequence (DNA): TGTGCCAGCAGCCGAGTGGGTGGTAGCGTTGGGGAGACCCAGTACTTC. Its protein is CASSRVGGSVGETQYF.

The gene calls are TRBV27 and TRBJ1-2, with 7 positions matching TRBD1. The ends lost 5 bases at V and 3 bases at J; junction bases unmatched: 6. Germline V gives CDR1 MNHEY, CDR2 SMNVEV (reference sequence). The CDR3 sequence is 14 residues long. The CDR3 is CASSPPTGHYGYTF. The DNA for the CDR3 is TGTGCCAGCAGTCCACCGACAGGGCACTATGGCTACACCTTC.

This chain joins TRBV4-1 and TRBJ1-2; D is possibly TRBD1 (5 bases). The CDR3 sequence is 14 residues long. V lost 5 bases, J lost 6 bases, and 16 bases lay in between. Germline CDR1 is MGHRA and CDR2 is YSYEKL. CDR3 amino acids: CASSEPTGLDGYTF. The CDR3 DNA reads as TGCGCCAGCAGCGAACCCACGGGGCTTGATGGCTACACCTTC.

The V and J genes are TRBV20-1 and TRBJ2-3, with a possible D match to TRBD2 (5 bases). The germline CDR1 and CDR2 sequences are DFQATT and SNEGSKA (reference sequence). V was pared by 4 bases and J by 6 bases, with 20 bases between. This CDR3 region has 15 residues. The CDR3 loop is CSAIRRDEGMDTQYF. As DNA, the CDR3 is TGCAGTGCTATACGACGAGACGAGGGTATGGATACGCAGTATTTT.

J is TRBJ2-3 and V is TRBV30; unclear D gene. The germline V gene encodes CDR1 GTSNPN and CDR2 SVGIG (reference sequence). The CDR3 spans 13 residues. With 3 bases removed from V and 2 bases from J, the gap between germline ends came to 9 bases. Written as DNA, the CDR3 is TGTGCCTGGAGCGACTGGAACACAGATACGCAGTATTTT. This translates into CAWSDWNTDTQYF.

This clonotype appeared a single time. The chain recombines TRBV15 with TRBJ2-7; unclear D gene. With 0 bases removed from V and 1 base from J, the gap between germline ends came to 4 bases. This CDR3 region has 13 residues. Germline CDR1 LNHNV, CDR2 YYDKDF (reference sequence). The CDR3 protein is CATSREASYEQYF. The CDR3 coding sequence is TGTGCCACCAGCAGAGAGGCATCCTACGAGCAGTACTTC.

J is TRBJ2-7 and V is TRBV30; no reliable D call. The length of the CDR3 is 12 residues. Germline-derived CDR1 and CDR2 are GTSNPN and SVGIG (reference sequence). Trimming pared 0 bases from V and 7 bases from J, leaving 10 bases between. Written as DNA, the CDR3 is TGTGCCTGGAGTGTACGTCCTGGAGAGCAGTACGTC. Protein sequence: CAWSVRPGEQYV.

The rearrangement links TRBV30 to TRBJ1-6; D gene ambiguous. There are 13 residues in the CDR3. V was clipped by 4 bases and J by 2 bases, with 6 bases between them. Germline V gives CDR1 GTSNPN, CDR2 SVGIG (reference sequence). CDR3 protein: CAWNIAYNSPLHF. The CDR3 bases are TGTGCCTGGAACATAGCCTATAATTCACCCCTCCACTTT.

This chain uses TRBV3-1 with TRBJ1-2; 7 bases map to TRBD1. CDR1 LGHDT and CDR2 YNNKEL come from the germline V gene (reference sequence). The ends lost 3 bases at V and 2 bases at J; junction bases unmatched: 0. This CDR3 region has 13 residues. The chain's CDR3 is CASSQDRNYGYTF. CDR3 DNA: TGTGCCAGCAGCCAGGACAGGAACTATGGCTACACCTTC.

This chain joins TRBV30 and TRBJ1-1; 7 bases are shared with TRBD1. Germline V lookup: CDR1 GTSNPN, CDR2 SVGIG (reference sequence). V dropped 1 base and J dropped 7; count of bases not matched to a gene: 6. CDR3 size: 13 residues. CDR3 nucleotides: TGTGCCTGGAGTGCCCAGGGGGTTAGTGAAGCTTTCTTT. Its protein is CAWSAQGVSEAFF. Together with reference TRBV30 and TRBJ1-1, the CDR3 gives the full variable domain: SQTIHQWPATLVQPVGSPLSLECTVEGTSNPNLYWYRQAAGRGLQLLFYSVGIGQISSEVPQNLSASRPQDRQFILSSKKLLLSDSGFYLCAWSAQGVSEAFFGQGTRLTVV.

The rearrangement joins TRBV3-1 to TRBJ2-7; 7 nucleotides line up with TRBD1. V lost 2 bases to trimming and J lost 3 bases; unmatched junction nucleotides: 4. The CDR3 totals 14 residues. Germline V lookup: CDR1 LGHDT, CDR2 YNNKEL (reference sequence). The CDR3 sequence is CASSQSGGSYEQYF. The CDR3 coding sequence is TGTGCCAGCAGCCAATCAGGGGGTAGCTACGAGCAGTACTTC.

The CDR3 loop reads CASREQGVGTEAFF. The CDR3 nucleotides read TGTGCCAGCAGGGAACAGGGTGTGGGCACTGAAGCTTTCTTT. V gene TRBV12-3 or TRBV12-4 combines with J gene TRBJ1-1; a weak D match, TRBD1 (6 bases). The CDR3 is made up of 14 amino acids. V lost 6 bases and J 4 bases, leaving 15 bases between the germline ends.

The V and J genes are TRBV29-1 and TRBJ1-2; D unresolved. Trimming pared 6 bases from V and 8 bases from J, leaving 13 bases between. The CDR3 contains 11 residues. Germline V gene lookup returns CDR1 SQVTM and CDR2 ANQGSEA. The CDR3 protein is CSVFGPLGYTF. In nucleotides, the CDR3 is TGCAGCGTGTTTGGTCCCCTAGGCTACACCTTC.

This chain joins TRBV25-1 and TRBJ1-5; tentatively, D is TRBD1 (5 bases). Per the germline V gene, CDR1 is MGHDK and CDR2 is SYGVNS. V shed 1 base and J shed 0 bases, with 7 bases lying between them. The CDR3 consists of 15 residues. CDR3 residues: CASSELTDSNQPQHF. The DNA for the CDR3 is TGTGCCAGCAGTGAATTGACAGATAGCAATCAGCCCCAGCATTTT. Looking up the rest from reference TRBV25-1 and TRBJ1-5 gives the full variable domain: EADIYQTPRYLVIGTGKKITLECSQTMGHDKMYWYQQDPGMELHLIHYSYGVNSTEKGDLSSESTVSRIRTEHFPLTLESARPSHTSQYLCASSELTDSNQPQHFGDGTRLSIL.

The rearrangement uses TRBV27 and TRBJ2-1, with TRBD2 matching over 9 bases. The CDR3 is 16 residues long. Trimming took 0 bases from V and 7 from J; bases not matched to a gene: 7. Germline lookup yields CDR1 MNHEY and CDR2 SMNVEV (reference sequence). The CDR3 region has the DNA TGTGCCAGCAGTTTATCGTTAATAGCGGGGGCTAATGAGCAGTTCTTC. Residues: CASSLSLIAGANEQFF.

V usage is TRBV5-1 and J usage is TRBJ2-1; 8 bases map to TRBD2. V shed 3 bases and J 7 bases; nucleotides not matched to a gene: 6. Looked up from germline, CDR1 is SGHRS and CDR2 is YFSETQ. CDR3 length: 14 amino acids. The chain's CDR3 is CASSYVAGTNEQFF. CDR3 nucleotide sequence: TGCGCCAGCAGCTATGTAGCGGGGACGAATGAGCAGTTCTTC.

The V gene is TRBV12-3 or TRBV12-4, the J gene TRBJ1-1; a weak D match, TRBD1 (6 bases). Trimming shortened V by 4 bases and J by 8 bases, and 17 bases separated the two germline ends. The CDR3 is 14 residues long. The CDR3 is CASSSPPRGKEAFF. CDR3 coding DNA: TGTGCCAGCAGTTCCCCGCCCAGGGGTAAGGAAGCTTTCTTT.

The V gene is TRBV4-2, the J gene TRBJ2-5; 11 nucleotides line up with TRBD2. Germline trimming cut 0 bases from V and 0 bases from J; bases unmatched to any gene: 12. From germline, CDR1 is LGHNA and CDR2 YNFKEQ. The CDR3 is 20 residues long. The CDR3 is CASSQDYGLAGGPYQETQYF. CDR3 sequence (DNA): TGTGCCAGCAGCCAAGATTACGGGCTAGCGGGGGGCCCGTACCAAGAGACCCAGTACTTC.

The chain combines TRBV12-3 or TRBV12-4 with TRBJ1-1; possible D gene TRBD1, 6 bases. The CDR3 is made up of 15 amino acids. The ends were cut back, 8 bases at V and 0 bases at J, with 16 bases in the middle. CDR3 DNA sequence: TGTGCCAGCGTCCCTAGGGGGGCCGTGAACACTGAAGCTTTCTTT. Its protein is CASVPRGAVNTEAFF.

The gene calls are TRBV29-1 and TRBJ1-1; a possible D gene is TRBD1 (6 bases). The CDR3 has 13 amino acids. Between the trimmed V and J ends, which lost 6 bases and 0 bases, there was a span of 11 bases. The V gene's germline CDR1 is SQVTM and CDR2 ANQGSEA. The CDR3 nucleotides read TGCAGCGTCCAGGGACACCTGAACACTGAAGCTTTCTTT. Translating it yields CSVQGHLNTEAFF.